The 6 T cell receptor beta chains presented below share a single source sample, sequenced in a study of response to subunit inactivated influenza vaccine. MiXCR was run by TCRdb on the RT-PCR reads, yielding one entry per CDR3 protein. The profile covers 700,000 to 800,000 distinct CDR3 sequences, with 15% to 20% appearing a single time and 9.5% to 13% taken by the ten largest. The specimen comprised PBMCs from blood, sampled around 5 days after vaccination. The source is a man in his fifties or sixties who received an inactivated influenza vaccine.

This clonotype appeared a few times. The chain links TRBV7-2 to TRBJ1-2; TRBD1 is a possible D gene (5 bases). The CDR3 has 15 amino acids. Germline V gene data show CDR1 as SGHTA and CDR2 as FQGNSA. The V and J ends lost 1 base and 7 bases respectively, with 16 bases between them. The CDR3, as DNA: TGTGCCAGCAGCTTAGGGCGGGGCTCTCAAGGTGGCTACACCTTC. Protein sequence: CASSLGRGSQGGYTF. Full variable domain (missing parts from reference TRBV7-2 and TRBJ1-2): GAGVSQSPSNKVTEKGKDVELRCDPISGHTALYWYRQSLGQGLEFLIYFQGNSAPDKSGLPSDRFSAERTGGSVSTLTIQRTQQEDSAVYLCASSLGRGSQGGYTFGSGTRLTVV.

This clonotype showed up just a few times. The V call is TRBV7-2, the J call TRBJ2-1, with D possibly matching TRBD2 (5 bases). V was trimmed by 5 bases and J by 7 bases, leaving 15 bases between them. This CDR3 has 14 residues. Germline-derived CDR1 and CDR2 are SGHTA and FQGNSA. Here the CDR3 DNA reads TGTGCCAGCAGCCCTCAGAGGGAGAGGAATGAGCAGTTCTTC. Its translation: CASSPQRERNEQFF. The complete variable domain, with remaining parts taken from reference TRBV7-2 and TRBJ2-1, reads GAGVSQSPSNKVTEKGKDVELRCDPISGHTALYWYRQSLGQGLEFLIYFQGNSAPDKSGLPSDRFSAERTGGSVSTLTIQRTQQEDSAVYLCASSPQRERNEQFFGPGTRLTVL.

This clonotype was observed a few times. CDR3 DNA: TGCGCCAGCAGCTTCCGAGGCCTGGGACTAGCGAGCTCCTACAATGAGCAGTTCTTC. This gives the protein CASSFRGLGLASSYNEQFF. The chain has TRBV5-1 and TRBJ2-1, with 10 bases that match TRBD2. CDR1 and CDR2 (germline): SGHRS, YFSETQ. Trimming took 2 bases from V and 0 from J; bases not matched to a gene: 11. This CDR3 contains 19 residues.

The chain recombines TRBV10-3 with TRBJ2-7, with D hard to call. Trimming pared 4 bases from V and 3 bases from J, leaving 10 bases between. The CDR3 loop spans 13 amino acids. Germline-derived CDR1 and CDR2 are ENHRY and SYGVKD. CDR3 region: CAISGSANYEQYF. As DNA, the CDR3 is TGTGCCATCAGTGGGTCGGCAAACTACGAGCAGTACTTC.

The J gene is TRBJ2-7, the V gene TRBV5-1; D is unclear. This CDR3 comprises 14 residues. Germline CDR1 is SGHRS and CDR2 is YFSETQ. V lost 5 bases and J lost 0, with 12 bases in between. The CDR3 here is CASREMASSYEQYF. CDR3 nucleotides: TGCGCCAGCAGAGAAATGGCGAGCTCCTACGAGCAGTACTTC. The full variable domain, in which reference TRBV5-1 and TRBJ2-7 provide the parts outside the CDR3, is KAGVTQTPRYLIKTRGQQVTLSCSPISGHRSVSWYQQTPGQGLQFLFEYFSETQRNKGNFPGRFSGRQFSNSRSEMNVSTLELGDSALYLCASREMASSYEQYFGPGTRLTVT.

The table lists this clonotype with many counts. V gene TRBV5-6 combines with J gene TRBJ2-1; 9 bases map to TRBD1. CDR1 SGHDT and CDR2 YYEEEE come from the germline V gene. V lost 4 bases, J lost 4 bases, and 6 bases stayed unmatched. There are 15 residues in the CDR3. The CDR3 region has the DNA TGTGCCAGCAGCCAACGACAGGGGGTTTACAATGAGCAGTTCTTC. Protein sequence: CASSQRQGVYNEQFF.